The rows below give T cell receptor beta chains drawn from one sample of a study of cytomegalovirus exposure and HLA in healthy donors. Profiled with immunoSEQ multiplex PCR; TCRdb holds only in-frame clones, not every one. The sample lists some 260,000 clones, over 75% occurring once. Sequencing was performed on PBMCs. These receptors all stem from a man aged 18 to 29 in good health and CMV-seropositive. CDR3s include the opening cysteine and the closing phenylalanine or tryptophan. D genes are given only for firm matches. Clone size, where shown, is once, few, many, or a class for clones that have expanded.

TRBV2,.,TRBJ1-4,.,CASTAGVQKLFF,TGTGCCAGCACAGCGGGAGTTCAAAAACTGTTTTTT
TRBV5-1,.,TRBJ1-2,TRBD1,CASSPGTGGWDYGYTF,TGCGCCAGCAGCCCAGGGACAGGGGGCTGGGACTATGGCTACACCTTC
TRBV29-1,.,TRBJ1-2,.,CSVRRDNYGYTF,TGCAGCGTCCGAAGGGATAACTATGGCTACACCTTC
TRBV5-1,.,TRBJ2-1,TRBD2,CASSSGLAGGDYNEQFF,TGCGCCAGCAGCTCCGGACTAGCGGGAGGGGATTACAATGAGCAGTTCTTC
TRBV18,few,TRBJ2-7,.,CASLPTGSYEQYF,TGTGCCAGCTTGCCTACAGGGTCCTACGAGCAGTACTTC
TRBV18,.,TRBJ1-4,.,CASSPGRTNEKLFF,TGTGCCAGCTCACCGGGACGGACGAATGAAAAACTGTTTTTT
TRBV20-1,.,TRBJ2-7,.,CSARGVYEQYF,TGCAGTGCTAGAGGAGTCTACGAGCAGTACTTC
TRBV5-4,.,TRBJ1-2,.,CASSFPGGHYGYTF,TGTGCCAGCAGCTTCCCCGGGGGGCACTATGGCTACACCTTC
TRBV29-1,.,TRBJ2-7,TRBD1,CSVDGGQGYEQYF,TGCAGCGTTGACGGGGGACAGGGCTACGAGCAGTACTTC
TRBV28,.,TRBJ2-7,.,CASSLSGYEQYF,TGTGCCAGCAGTTTATCCGGATACGAGCAGTACTTC